The clone carrying this TCR beta chain has more than one count but fewer than ten. This sample was included in a study of early T cells in non-severe SARS-CoV-2 infection. The CDR3 consists of 19 residues. Trimming pared 1 base from V and 0 bases from J, leaving 16 bases between. Germline values: CDR1 LNHNV, CDR2 YYDKDF (reference sequence). TCRdb passed the 5' RACE reads through MiXCR, listing each CDR3 protein once. The sample includes some 80,000 distinct CDR3 sequences, about 5% seen only once; the top ten take around 7.3%. The source of this sequence is an adult who was a healthcare worker with PCR-confirmed SARS-CoV-2 infection or an uninfected control (not recorded which). Sequences were derived from whole blood, sampled at baseline. The V gene is TRBV15, the J gene TRBJ2-6, with D uncertain. CDR3 residues: CATSRGVRTGTSGANVLTF. The CDR3 nucleotides read TGTGCCACCAGCAGAGGGGTCCGGACGGGCACCTCTGGGGCCAACGTCCTGACTTTC.